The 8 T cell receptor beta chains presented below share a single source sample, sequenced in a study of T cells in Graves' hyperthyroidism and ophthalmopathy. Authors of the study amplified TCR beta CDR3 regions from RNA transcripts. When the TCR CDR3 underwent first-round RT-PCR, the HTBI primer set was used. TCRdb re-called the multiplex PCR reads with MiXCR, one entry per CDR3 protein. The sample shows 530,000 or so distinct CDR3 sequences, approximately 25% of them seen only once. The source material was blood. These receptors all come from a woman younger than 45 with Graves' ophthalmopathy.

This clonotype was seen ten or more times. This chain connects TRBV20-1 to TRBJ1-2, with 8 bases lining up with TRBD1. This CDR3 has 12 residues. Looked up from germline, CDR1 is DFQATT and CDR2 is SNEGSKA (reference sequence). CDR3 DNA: TGCAGCCGGGACAGGCTAAACTATGGCTACACCTTC. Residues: CSRDRLNYGYTF.

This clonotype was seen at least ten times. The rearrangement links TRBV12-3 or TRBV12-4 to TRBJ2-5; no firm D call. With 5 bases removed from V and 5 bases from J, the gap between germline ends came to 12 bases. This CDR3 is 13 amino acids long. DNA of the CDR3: TGTGCCAGCAGTCTTGCGGTGGGTGAGACCCAGTACTTC. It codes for CASSLAVGETQYF.

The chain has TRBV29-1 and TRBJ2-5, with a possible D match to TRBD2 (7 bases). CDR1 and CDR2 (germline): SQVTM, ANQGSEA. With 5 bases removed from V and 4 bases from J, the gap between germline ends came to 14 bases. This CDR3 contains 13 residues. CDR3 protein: CSVPRGGGETQYF. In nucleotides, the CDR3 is TGCAGCGTTCCTAGGGGGGGAGGAGAGACCCAGTACTTC.

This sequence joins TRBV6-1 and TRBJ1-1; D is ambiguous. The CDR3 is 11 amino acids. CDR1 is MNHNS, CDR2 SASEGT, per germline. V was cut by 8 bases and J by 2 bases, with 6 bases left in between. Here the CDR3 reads CASFINTEAFF. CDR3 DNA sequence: TGTGCCAGCTTCATCAACACTGAAGCTTTCTTT.

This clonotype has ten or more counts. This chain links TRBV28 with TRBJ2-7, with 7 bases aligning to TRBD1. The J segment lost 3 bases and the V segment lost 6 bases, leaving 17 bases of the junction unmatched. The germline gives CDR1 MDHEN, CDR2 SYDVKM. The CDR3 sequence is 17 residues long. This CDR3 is CASSSPTRQGNNYEQYF. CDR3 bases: TGTGCCAGCAGCTCTCCAACCCGACAGGGCAACAACTACGAGCAGTACTTC.

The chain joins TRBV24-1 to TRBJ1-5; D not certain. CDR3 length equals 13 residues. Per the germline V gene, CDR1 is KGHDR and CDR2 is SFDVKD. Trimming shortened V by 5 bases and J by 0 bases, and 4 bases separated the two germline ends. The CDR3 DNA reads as TGTGCCACCAGTGTCGATAGCAATCAGCCCCAGCATTTT. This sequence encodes CATSVDSNQPQHF.

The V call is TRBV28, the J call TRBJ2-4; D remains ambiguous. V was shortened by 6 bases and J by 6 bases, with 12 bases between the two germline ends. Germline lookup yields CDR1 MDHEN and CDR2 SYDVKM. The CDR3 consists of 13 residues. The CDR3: CASSLKAGNIQYF. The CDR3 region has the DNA TGTGCCAGCAGCCTTAAGGCAGGAAACATTCAGTACTTC.

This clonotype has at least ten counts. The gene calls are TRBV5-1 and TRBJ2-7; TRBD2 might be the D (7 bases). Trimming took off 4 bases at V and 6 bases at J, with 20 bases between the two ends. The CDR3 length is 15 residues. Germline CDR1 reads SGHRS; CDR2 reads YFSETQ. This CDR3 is CASSPGGPQTGEQYF. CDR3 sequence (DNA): TGCGCCAGCAGCCCGGGGGGCCCTCAGACAGGCGAGCAGTACTTC.